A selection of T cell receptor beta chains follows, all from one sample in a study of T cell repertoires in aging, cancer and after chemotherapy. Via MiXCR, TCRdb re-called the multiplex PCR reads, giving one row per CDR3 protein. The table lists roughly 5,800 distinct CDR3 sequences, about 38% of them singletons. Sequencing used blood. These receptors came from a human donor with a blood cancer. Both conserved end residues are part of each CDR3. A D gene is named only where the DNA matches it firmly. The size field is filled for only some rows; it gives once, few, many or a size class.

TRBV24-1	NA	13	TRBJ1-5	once	CATSPTGAQPQHF	TGTGCCACCAGCCCCACGGGGGCTCAGCCCCAGCATTTT
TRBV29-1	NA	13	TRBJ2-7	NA	CSVAGTEFYEQYF	TGCAGCGTTGCCGGGACGGAATTCTACGAGCAGTACTTC
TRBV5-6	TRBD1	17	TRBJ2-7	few	CASSSPLWTGGDGEQYF	TGTGCCAGCAGCTCCCCCTTGTGGACAGGGGGCGATGGAGAGCAGTACTTC
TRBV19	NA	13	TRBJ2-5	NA	CDSSPRSTETQYF	TGTGACAGTAGTCCCAGGAGCACGGAGACCCAGTACTTC
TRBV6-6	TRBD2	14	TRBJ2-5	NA	CASSLSGSRETQYF	TGTGCCAGCAGCCTTAGCGGGAGCAGAGAGACCCAGTACTTC
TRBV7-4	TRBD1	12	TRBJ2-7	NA	CASSPGGDEQYF	TGTGCCAGCAGCCCAGGGGGCGACGAGCAGTACTTC
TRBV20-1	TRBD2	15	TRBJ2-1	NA	CSASRGGSIHNEQFF	TGCAGTGCTAGTCGTGGCGGGAGTATTCACAATGAGCAGTTCTTC
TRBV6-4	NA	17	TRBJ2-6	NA	CASSLYRTAPRSNVLTF	TGTGCCAGCAGTTTATATCGCACAGCGCCCAGGTCCAACGTCCTGACTTTC
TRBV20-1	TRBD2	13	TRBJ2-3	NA	CSALGLVEDTQYF	TGCAGTGCTCTCGGACTAGTCGAAGATACGCAGTATTTT
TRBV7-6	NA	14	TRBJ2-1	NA	CASSVRGRSNEQFF	TGTGCCAGCAGCGTTAGAGGGAGGAGCAATGAGCAGTTCTTC
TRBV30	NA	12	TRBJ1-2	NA	CAWSVQNYGYTF	TGTGCCTGGAGTGTACAGAACTATGGCTACACCTTC
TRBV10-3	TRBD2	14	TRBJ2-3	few	CAISAGLARDTQYF	TGTGCCATCAGTGCCGGACTAGCGAGGGATACGCAGTATTTT
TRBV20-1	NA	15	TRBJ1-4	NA	CSASGGFGTNEKLFF	TGCAGTGCTAGCGGAGGGTTTGGCACAAATGAAAAACTGTTTTTT
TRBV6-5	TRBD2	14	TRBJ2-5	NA	CASRTSGSVRTQYF	TGTGCCAGCAGAACTAGCGGGAGTGTCAGGACCCAGTACTTC
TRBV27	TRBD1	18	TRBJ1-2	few	CASSFNPGQGGGDYGYTF	TGTGCCAGCAGTTTCAATCCGGGACAGGGCGGAGGGGATTATGGCTACACCTTC
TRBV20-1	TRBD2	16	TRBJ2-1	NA	CSARDMRASGSHGGFF	TGCAGTGCTAGAGATATGAGGGCTAGCGGGAGCCACGGTGGGTTCTTC
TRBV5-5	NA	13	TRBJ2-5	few	CASSFEGLRTQYF	TGTGCCAGCAGCTTTGAGGGCCTAAGGACCCAGTACTTC
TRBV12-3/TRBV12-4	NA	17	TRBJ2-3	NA	CASIFEGGAPPTDTQYF	TGTGCCAGCATCTTCGAGGGGGGGGCCCCCCCCACAGATACGCAGTATTTT
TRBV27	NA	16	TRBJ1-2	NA	CASSLGSTPLNYGYTF	TGTGCCAGCAGTTTAGGGTCCACCCCGCTCAACTATGGCTACACCTTC
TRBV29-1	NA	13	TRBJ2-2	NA	CSVDTGNTGELFF	TGCAGCGTTGACACAGGAAACACCGGGGAGCTGTTTTTT